Here is one TCR beta chain with its context. The antigen is not known. PCR involved 60 Vbeta and 13 Jbeta primers. Only in-frame clones appear in the TCRdb table, and some are missing; sequencing was by immunoSEQ multiplex PCR. Among roughly 200,000 clones listed, roughly 87% were seen once. The data derive from a study of cytomegalovirus exposure and HLA in healthy donors. Study-wide results and caveats: In vitro, three CMV-associated chains proved specific for CMV antigens. In a later analysis, TCR beta V- and J-gene trimming showed a link to a missense DCLRE1C variant. Clonal expansion, a later analysis showed, was greater in HLA-associated TCR beta chains than in equally common others.

This CDR3 comprises 13 residues. CDR1 is ENHRY and CDR2 is SYGVKD in the germline V gene. This clonotype was sampled from a man aged 50-60 years in good health and CMV-seronegative. Specimen: PBMCs. The chain is built from TRBV10-3 and TRBJ1-4; 10 bases are shared with TRBD1. The CDR3 region has the DNA TGTGCTAGCGGGACAGGGGAAGGAGAAAAACTGTTTTTT. It yields the protein CASGTGEGEKLFF.